The 27 T cell receptor beta chains given below trace back to one sample, sequenced in a study of identical twins. TCRdb reprocessed the 5' RACE reads via MiXCR and lists one record per CDR3 protein. The top ten clones hold about 0.48% of a sample with about 530,000 distinct CDR3 sequences, 20% to 25% of them seen once. The data also belong to a second study, concerning yellow fever vaccine responses in identical twins.

Material for sequencing was CD4+ T cells sorted from blood. The source is a woman aged 18-29 years in good health.

This clonotype was recorded at least ten times. This chain joins TRBV12-3 or TRBV12-4 and TRBJ2-1; tentatively, D is TRBD2 (5 bases). The V and J ends lost 8 bases and 10 bases respectively, with 15 bases between them. This CDR3 contains 12 residues. CDR3 coding DNA: TGTGCCAGCTCGGGGAGCCCCAAGGAGCAGTTCTTC. The encoded protein is CASSGSPKEQFF.

The chain uses TRBV3-1 and TRBJ1-2; no clear D. The germline V and J ends were trimmed by 0 bases and 2 bases, with 10 bases remaining between them. Germline CDR1 and CDR2: LGHDT and YNNKEL (reference sequence). CDR3 length: 15 residues. The CDR3 coding sequence is TGTGCCAGCAGCCAAGATAACGTGTTGAACTATGGCTACACCTTC. Translating gives CASSQDNVLNYGYTF. Looking up the rest from reference TRBV3-1 and TRBJ1-2 gives the full variable domain: DTAVSQTPKYLVTQMGNDKSIKCEQNLGHDTMYWYKQDSKKFLKIMFSYNNKELIINETVPNRFSPKSPDKAHLNLHINSLELGDSAVYFCASSQDNVLNYGYTFGSGTRLTVV.

The chain recombines TRBV12-3 or TRBV12-4 with TRBJ1-2; D is perhaps TRBD1 (5 bases). Between the trimmed V and J ends, which lost 2 bases and 3 bases, there was a span of 7 bases. The CDR3 is made up of 13 amino acids. The CDR3 sequence: CASSLQGDYGYTF. DNA of the CDR3: TGTGCCAGCAGTTTACAGGGAGACTATGGCTACACCTTC.

This clonotype was counted between two and nine times. The chain is built from TRBV7-7 and TRBJ2-5; 9 nucleotides agree with TRBD2. There are 17 residues in the CDR3. The V and J ends lost 4 bases and 2 bases, in that order; junction bases with no gene match: 11. The germline CDR1 and CDR2 sequences are SSHAT and FNYEAQ (reference sequence). CDR3 loop: CASSSNARLAEQETQYF. The CDR3 DNA reads TGTGCCAGCAGCTCTAACGCTAGACTAGCGGAGCAAGAGACCCAGTACTTC. Based on the CDR3 plus reference TRBV7-7 and TRBJ2-5, the full variable domain is GAGVSQSPRYKVTKRGQDVTLRCDPISSHATLYWYQQALGQGPEFLTYFNYEAQPDKSGLPSDRFSAERPEGSISTLTIQRTEQRDSAMYRCASSSNARLAEQETQYFGPGTRLLVL.

The chain recombines TRBV12-3 or TRBV12-4 with TRBJ2-7; 11 nucleotides match TRBD2. The CDR3 runs 14 residues. The junction had 4 bases not matched to a gene; V was cut back by 6 bases and J by 3 bases. DNA for the CDR3: TGTGCCAGCAGAACTAGCGGGAGCCACTACGAGCAGTACTTC. Protein sequence: CASRTSGSHYEQYF.

The chain couples TRBV15 to TRBJ2-5, with D maybe TRBD2 (6 bases). V lost 0 bases, J lost 4 bases, and 15 bases lay in between. This CDR3 is built from 16 residues. Germline CDR1 is LNHNV and CDR2 is YYDKDF (reference sequence). DNA of the CDR3: TGTGCCACCAGCAGAGATCTGGTTGGGGGGAGAGAGACCCAGTACTTC. As protein: CATSRDLVGGRETQYF.

This clonotype came up a few times. The rearrangement joins TRBV12-3 or TRBV12-4 to TRBJ1-5, with D possibly TRBD1 on 5 matching bases. The V and J ends lost 3 bases and 0 bases respectively, with 12 bases between them. This CDR3 spans 16 amino acids. The CDR3 coding sequence is TGTGCCAGCAGTTTCGGGGGGTTCTATAGCAATCAGCCCCAGCATTTT. Translating gives CASSFGGFYSNQPQHF.

The genes are TRBV6-1 and TRBJ2-7; D is ambiguous. V lost 3 bases, J lost 2 bases, and 5 bases lay in between. Germline V lookup: CDR1 MNHNS, CDR2 SASEGT. The CDR3 is 12 amino acids. The CDR3 DNA follows: TGTGCCAGCAGTGACCCGCCCTACGAGCAGTACGTC. This encodes CASSDPPYEQYV.

The genes are TRBV6-1 and TRBJ1-5; D not certain. Germline loops: CDR1 MNHNS, CDR2 SASEGT. The V end was cut by 3 bases, the J end by 2 bases, with 11 bases between. The CDR3 runs to 15 residues. The DNA of the CDR3 is TGTGCCAGCAGTGAGGGAGCGGGAGGCAATCAGCCCCAGCATTTT. As protein: CASSEGAGGNQPQHF.

The CDR3 DNA sequence: TGCGCCAGCAGTAGGGGTCAGACCCAGTACTTC. This codes for CASSRGQTQYF. The J gene is TRBJ2-5, the V gene TRBV10-2; TRBD1 might be the D (5 bases). V was clipped by 5 bases and J by 6 bases, with 7 bases between them. The length of the CDR3 is 11 residues. Germline loops: CDR1 WSHSY, CDR2 SAAADI.

The chain recombines TRBV4-1 with TRBJ2-5; 8 bases are shared with TRBD1. Germline V gene sequence: CDR1 MGHRA, CDR2 YSYEKL. Unmatched junction bases numbered 4, after V lost 2 bases and J lost 2 bases. The CDR3 spans 15 residues. The DNA for the CDR3 is TGCGCCAGCAGCCAAACAGGGGGGTGGCAAGAGACCCAGTACTTC. Protein sequence: CASSQTGGWQETQYF.

V gene TRBV4-1 combines with J gene TRBJ2-7, with a tentative D call TRBD2 (5 bases). This CDR3 is 15 amino acids long. CDR1 and CDR2 (germline): MGHRA, YSYEKL. With 3 bases removed from V and 3 bases from J, the gap between germline ends came to 15 bases. DNA of the CDR3: TGCGCCAGCAGCCAGCACCTTTCCGGGGACTACGAGCAGTACTTC. Translated, it gives CASSQHLSGDYEQYF.

V usage is TRBV6-5 and J usage is TRBJ2-4, with D uncertain. This CDR3 contains 16 residues. V lost 3 bases to trimming and J lost 0 bases, with 12 bases between them. Germline V gene sequence: CDR1 MNHEY, CDR2 SVGAGI. The CDR3, as DNA: TGTGCCAGCAGTTATAAGGCCTCCATAGCCAAAAACATTCAGTACTTC. The encoded protein is CASSYKASIAKNIQYF.

The chain links TRBV12-3 or TRBV12-4 to TRBJ1-5; 7 positions match TRBD1. This CDR3 spans 14 amino acids. The J segment lost 2 bases and the V segment lost 6 bases, leaving 4 bases of the junction unmatched. The CDR3 DNA follows: TGTGCCAGCAGGGCCACAGGGGGCAATCAGCCCCAGCATTTT. It yields the protein CASRATGGNQPQHF.

This chain uses TRBV27 with TRBJ1-2, with D possibly TRBD1 on 6 matching bases. Between the trimmed V and J ends, which lost 3 bases and 8 bases, there was a span of 16 bases. CDR1 is MNHEY and CDR2 is SMNVEV in the germline V gene (reference sequence). The CDR3 extends over 14 amino acids. CDR3 in amino acids: CASSFAGEGRGYTF. The DNA of the CDR3 is TGTGCCAGCAGTTTTGCAGGGGAAGGCCGGGGCTACACCTTC.

The rearrangement links TRBV5-5 to TRBJ2-2; D is possibly TRBD1 (6 bases). The ends were cut back, 0 bases at V and 5 bases at J, with 11 bases in the middle. CDR3 length: 15 residues. Per the germline V gene, CDR1 is SGHKS and CDR2 is YYEKEE (reference sequence). The CDR3 DNA reads TGTGCCAGCAGCTTGGAAGCCGGACAGACCGGGGAGCTGTTTTTT. It codes for CASSLEAGQTGELFF.

This sequence joins TRBV24-1 and TRBJ1-5; TRBD1 agrees at 10 bases. CDR3 length: 15 residues. Germline V gene sequence: CDR1 KGHDR, CDR2 SFDVKD. V lost 5 bases and J lost 9; bases outside the gene matches: 9. The DNA for the CDR3 is TGTGCCACCAGTGCCGGGGGACAGGGGACACGGCCCCAGCATTTT. Translation: CATSAGGQGTRPQHF.

In its sample, this clonotype was seen a few times. The chain is built from TRBV7-6 and TRBJ2-3, with 7 bases fitting TRBD2. The V gene end was trimmed by 5 bases and the J gene end by 0 bases; junction bases not matched to a gene: 5. The CDR3 is 15 amino acids. Germline CDR1 is SGHVS and CDR2 is FNYEAQ. The CDR3 is CASSLIAGSTDTQYF. The DNA of the CDR3 is TGTGCCAGCAGCCTTATAGCGGGTAGCACAGATACGCAGTATTTT.

This clonotype occurred many times. The CDR3 nucleotides read TGTGCCAGCAGCCATCAGGCCGTTGGAGCTAATTCACCCCTCCACTTT. Residues: CASSHQAVGANSPLHF. V is TRBV13 and J is TRBJ1-6, with no clear D. Trimming left V 5 bases short and J 6 bases short, with 17 bases between. Germline V gene sequence: CDR1 PRHDT, CDR2 FYEKMQ (reference sequence). The CDR3 has 16 residues.

This clonotype has more than one count but fewer than ten. This sequence joins TRBV5-1 and TRBJ2-7, with D possibly TRBD1 on 6 matching bases. The V and J ends lost 0 bases and 6 bases respectively, with 19 bases between them. CDR1 and CDR2 (germline): SGHRS, YFSETQ. The length of the CDR3 is 16 residues. In DNA, the CDR3 is TGCGCCAGCAGCTTGGGGGGGCTTCAGGGATCCCGCGAGCAGTACTTC. It codes for CASSLGGLQGSREQYF.

The J gene is TRBJ2-7, the V gene TRBV6-5; D is possibly TRBD1 (6 bases). Trimming left V 2 bases short and J 5 bases short, with 13 bases between. The CDR3 contains 14 residues. From germline, CDR1 is MNHEY and CDR2 SVGAGI. DNA for the CDR3: TGTGCCAGCAGTTACAGGGCAGGGGTCGACGAGCAGTACTTC. Translated: CASSYRAGVDEQYF.

The genes are TRBV20-1 and TRBJ2-7; tentatively, D is TRBD1 or TRBD2 (5 bases each). The length of the CDR3 is 14 residues. Germline CDR1 reads DFQATT; CDR2 reads SNEGSKA (reference sequence). V was shortened by 2 bases and J by 6 bases, with 17 bases between the two germline ends. CDR3 bases: TGCAGTGCTAGACCCCCCGGGACCAAGGGCGAGCAGTACTTC. This gives the protein CSARPPGTKGEQYF.

The genes are TRBV5-1 and TRBJ2-7, with a possible D match to TRBD1 (5 bases). Germline V gene lookup returns CDR1 SGHRS and CDR2 YFSETQ. There are 14 residues in the CDR3. Deletions cut 0 bases from V and 7 bases from J, with 14 bases between. The CDR3 is CASSLGAESGEQYV. CDR3 in DNA: TGCGCCAGCAGCTTGGGGGCAGAATCAGGGGAGCAGTACGTC.

The genes are TRBV27 and TRBJ2-1, with TRBD1 identical over 7 bases. V lost 2 bases and J lost 3; bases outside the gene matches: 13. In germline, CDR1 is MNHEY, CDR2 SMNVEV (reference sequence). The CDR3 extends over 18 amino acids. CDR3 nucleotides: TGTGCCAGCAGTTTAAGGGGATTTGCGGACAGGAGCTACAATGAGCAGTTCTTC. Its translation is CASSLRGFADRSYNEQFF.

Only one count was recorded for this clonotype. The chain recombines TRBV15 with TRBJ2-1; a possible D gene is TRBD2 (6 bases). Per germline, CDR1 LNHNV and CDR2 YYDKDF (reference sequence). The CDR3 has 13 amino acids. The V end lost 4 bases, the J end lost 4 bases, and 8 bases lay between the germline ends. CDR3 protein: CATSMAGYNEQFF. CDR3 bases: TGTGCCACCAGCATGGCGGGATACAATGAGCAGTTCTTC.

This clonotype was picked up a small number of times. The rearrangement links TRBV4-2 to TRBJ1-4, with no clear D. The CDR3 has 17 amino acids. V lost 1 base, J lost 8 bases, and 20 bases lay in between. CDR1 is LGHNA, CDR2 YNFKEQ, per germline. Written as DNA, the CDR3 is TGTGCCAGCAGCCAAGGATATTCTTTCGCCCGAGGCGAAAAACTGTTTTTT. Protein sequence: CASSQGYSFARGEKLFF.

The chain combines TRBV29-1 with TRBJ2-5; the match to TRBD1 covers 8 bases. The CDR3 has 15 residues. Germline V gene sequence: CDR1 SQVTM, CDR2 ANQGSEA. The trim removed 4 bases at V and 5 bases at J, leaving 12 bases unmatched. CDR3 protein: CSVGHRGEGKETQYF. In DNA form, the CDR3 reads TGCAGCGTTGGGCACAGGGGGGAAGGCAAGGAGACCCAGTACTTC.